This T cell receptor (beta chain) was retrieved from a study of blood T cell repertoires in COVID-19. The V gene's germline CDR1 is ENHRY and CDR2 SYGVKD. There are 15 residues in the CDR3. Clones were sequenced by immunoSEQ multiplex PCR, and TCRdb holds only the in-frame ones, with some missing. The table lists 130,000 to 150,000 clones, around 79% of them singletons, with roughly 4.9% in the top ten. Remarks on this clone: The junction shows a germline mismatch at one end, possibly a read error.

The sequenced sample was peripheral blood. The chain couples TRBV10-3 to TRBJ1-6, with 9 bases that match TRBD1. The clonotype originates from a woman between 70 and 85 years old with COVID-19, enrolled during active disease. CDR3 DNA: TGTGCCACCAGTAAACCGGGACAGGGAGATTCACCCCTCCACTTT. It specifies CATSKPGQGDSPLHF.